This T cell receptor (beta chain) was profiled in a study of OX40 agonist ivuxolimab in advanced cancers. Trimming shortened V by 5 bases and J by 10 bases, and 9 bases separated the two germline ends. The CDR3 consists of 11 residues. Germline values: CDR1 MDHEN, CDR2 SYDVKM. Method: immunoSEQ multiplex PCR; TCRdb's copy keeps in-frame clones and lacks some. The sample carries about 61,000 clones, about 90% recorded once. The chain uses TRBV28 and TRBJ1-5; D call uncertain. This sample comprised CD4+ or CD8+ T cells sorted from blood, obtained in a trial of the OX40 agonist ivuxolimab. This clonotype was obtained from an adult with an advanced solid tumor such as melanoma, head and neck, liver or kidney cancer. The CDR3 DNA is TGTGCCAGCAGTACCCTGGGACCCCAGCATTTT. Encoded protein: CASSTLGPQHF.